One T cell receptor beta chain is described in this entry. What it binds is unknown. These data come from a study of OX40 agonist ivuxolimab in advanced cancers. Study in general: Subjects had a mean age of about 60 years, with a range of roughly 23 to 80; around 83% were male. Around 40% of patients had received prior checkpoint inhibitor therapy. Partial responses were seen in three patients, one with hepatocellular carcinoma and two with cutaneous melanoma. Notes on the study in general: Averaged across samples, CD8+ T cells carried more expanded clones than CD4+ did.

The CDR3 loop spans 13 amino acids. The V end was cut by 7 bases, the J end by 4 bases, with 11 bases between. Germline lookup yields CDR1 MNHNY and CDR2 SVGAGI (reference sequence). TCRdb's table, derived via immunoSEQ multiplex PCR, lists solely in-frame clones and lacks some. The sample has roughly 60,000 clones; 80% to 90% are singletons. This receptor was identified in an adult with an advanced solid tumor such as melanoma, head and neck, liver or kidney cancer. This rearrangement joins TRBV6-6 to TRBJ2-1; perhaps TRBD2 as D (5 bases). The sample was CD4+ or CD8+ T cells sorted from blood, taken in a trial of the OX40 agonist ivuxolimab. CDR3 DNA: TGTGCCAGCATCAAAGGAGGATACAATGAGCAGTTCTTC. This translates into CASIKGGYNEQFF.